The present T cell receptor (beta chain) was sequenced within a study of graft-versus-host responses after intestinal transplantation. Points from the study as a whole: Some patients had graft-donor T cell macrochimerism. In their allografts, the ratios of graft-versus-host to host-versus-graft T cell clones were high.

Here immunoSEQ multiplex PCR was the method, and the copy in TCRdb shows in-frame clones only, minus some. The sample includes fewer than 90,000 clones, around 93% seen only once; the top ten take roughly 0.2%. Worth noting for this clone: The antigen remains undetermined.

The specimen comprised unstimulated CD4+ T cells sorted from spleen or lymph node cells, sampled before transplant. This receptor was obtained from a human donor who was the organ donor for an intestinal transplant.

The CDR3 DNA sequence: TGTGCCAGCAGCGCCAACAGGGTTCGAGATTCACCCCTCCACTTT. It is translated as CASSANRVRDSPLHF. The chain carries TRBV9 and TRBJ1-6; perhaps TRBD1 as D (6 bases). The CDR3 extends over 15 amino acids. The V end was cut by 3 bases, the J end by 8 bases, with 15 bases between. CDR1 is SGDLS, CDR2 YYNGEE, per germline.